There are many counts of the clone carrying this T cell receptor (beta chain). MiXCR was run by TCRdb on the reads, yielding one entry per CDR3 protein. Among approximately 500,000 distinct CDR3 sequences listed, approximately 16% were seen once. The data were taken from a study of T cell repertoires in cytomegalovirus infection. Sequenced: CD8+ T cells from PBMCs. This receptor was identified in a human donor in good health (CMV status not recorded). Some clones in this sample may be carry-over from other donors' samples.

This CDR3 reads CASSEGGNNQPQHF. The CDR3 region has the DNA TGTGCCAGCAGTGAAGGGGGAAACAATCAGCCCCAGCATTTT. The chain is built from TRBV6-1 and TRBJ1-5; D is undetermined. The germline V gene encodes CDR1 MNHNS and CDR2 SASEGT. The CDR3 totals 14 residues. Trimming shortened V by 1 base and J by 3 bases, and 7 bases separated the two germline ends.